This T cell receptor beta chain emerged from a study of T-cell memory formation after mild COVID-19. Across the study: Among the donors, TCR clusters were largely specific to each donor.

Looked up from germline, CDR1 is SGHTA and CDR2 is FQGNSA. V dropped 3 bases and J dropped 1; count of bases not matched to a gene: 1. CDR3 size: 15 residues. Broader study findings: Certain responding clones were present in pre-infection memory, suggesting participation of cross-reactive memory. Clones contracting across day 15 to 85 had a balanced CD4/CD8 profile; later expanding clones leaned CD4+.

As for this clonotype: Antigen: not known.

The authors produced TCR alpha and TCR beta cDNA libraries with sample barcodes and UMIs by 5'RACE using constant-segment primers. MiXCR was run by TCRdb on the 5' RACE reads, yielding one entry per CDR3 protein. The profile shows roughly 600,000 distinct CDR3 sequences, more than 15% of them singletons. The sample consisted of PBMCs or a T cell subset sorted from them (not recorded which). The rearrangement links TRBV7-2 to TRBJ2-2; 8 nucleotides match TRBD1. The receptor comes from an adult woman who had mild COVID-19 (a few samples of this study predate the infection). Cell type and time point are not known. The CDR3 sequence is CASSLTGVNTGELFF. The CDR3, as DNA: TGTGCCAGCAGCTTGACAGGGGTGAACACCGGGGAGCTGTTTTTT.